The TCR beta chain under discussion was sequenced for a study of cytomegalovirus exposure and HLA in healthy donors (dated by TCRdb to about 2017). Regarding the complete study: A later analysis indicated that the 120 or so validation repertoires were generated on the platform also employed for the 700 or so repertoires of the first cohort. The study aimed to test whether signatures of past pathogen exposure could be identified by cataloging public T cell receptors. In addition to the first cohort of around 670 subjects, a separate validation cohort of 120 different subjects was used. High-throughput TCR immunosequencing, statistical association of individual TCRs with disease status, and machine learning were combined to predict cytomegalovirus infection status.

The donors were included in the validation cohort of 130 or so subjects, a group kept apart from the roughly 700-subject first cohort. V is shortened by 2 bases, J by 2 bases, and the region joining them spans 18 bases. CDR1 and CDR2 are drawn from the germline V gene (reference sequence): PRHDT, FYEKMQ. From the cysteine through the phenylalanine, the CDR3 covers 17 amino acids. The CDR3 DNA has 51 bases and is translated from base 1. For this clone: Its antigen specificity is not known. The sample holds no much larger clone one base away, and base qualities are not on file.

The library relied on the immunoSEQ multiplex PCR assay. The original methods were these. A statistical classification framework was built to diagnose cytomegalovirus status from the catalog of TCR beta chain sequences. Held by TCRdb, this immuneACCESS table contains in-frame sequences only and omits some clones. Under half of the omission traces to an unresolved V gene where checked; the cause of the rest is unknown. That table furnishes V, J and clone size, whereas the DNA furnished D and trimming. The sample table lists around 140,000 clones, around 87% of them with a count of one. The ten largest make up approximately 8.7% of the sample. Overall study results and their limits: In a later analysis, TCRs clustered in the first cohort were found to also tend to co-occur in the roughly 130 validation repertoires, with 94% of cluster scores above 0. Most TCR sequences were observed very rarely across donors, whereas some public TCRs were present in many individuals. A later analysis lacked HLA typing for the validation cohort, so it scored co-occurrence in that cohort across all 120 or so repertoires. A total of fewer than 200 TCR beta chains were listed by the study as associated with cytomegalovirus. According to the authors, the approach could potentially be generalized to other disease states and immunological phenotypes. The classifier was reported to diagnose cytomegalovirus status with high specificity and sensitivity in both the original cohort and the validation cohort. In vitro tests confirmed that three of the cytomegalovirus-associated TCR beta chains recognize cytomegalovirus antigens.

This sequence was found in a man between 18 and 35 years old in good health and CMV-seropositive. The chain links TRBV13 with TRBJ1-2; TRBD1 might be the D gene, on 5 matching bases. Sequenced: PBMCs. CDR3 sequence: CASSLRGGGTWNYGYTF. At the DNA level, the sequence is TGTGCCAGCAGCTTAAGGGGCGGGGGGACCTGGAACTATGGCTACACCTTC. Extended through the reference TRBV13 and TRBJ1-2 proteins, this CDR3 yields the full variable domain: AAGVIQSPRHLIKEKRETATLKCYPIPRHDTVYWYQQGPGQDPQFLISFYEKMQSDKGSIPDRFSAQQFSDYHSELNMSSLELGDSALYFCASSLRGGGTWNYGYTFGSGTRLTVV.